This passage covers 9 T cell receptor beta chains from one sample sequenced in a study of monozygotic twins with inflammatory bowel disease. Reanalyzing the 5' RACE reads, TCRdb keeps one entry per CDR3 protein, without DNA. The sample table includes about 330,000 distinct CDR3 sequences. Input material: blood. The receptors were gathered from a human donor with ulcerative colitis or Crohn's disease, or a healthy co-twin of an affected twin (not recorded which).

The genes are TRBV5-5 and TRBJ2-1; no DNA is available, so the TRBD2 call from TCRdb remains unchecked. The CDR3 totals 17 residues. Germline V gives CDR1 SGHKS, CDR2 YYEKEE (reference sequence). CDR3 protein: CASSTRTSVLTYNEQFF.

The chain links TRBV20-1 to TRBJ2-3; TCRdb names TRBD2, which stays unverified in the absence of DNA. Germline V lookup: CDR1 DFQATT, CDR2 SNEGSKA (reference sequence). The CDR3 consists of 15 residues. The CDR3 reads CSGWTSGRDPDTQYF.

The CDR3 loop is CASSPPAVNTEAFF. This rearrangement joins TRBV18 to TRBJ1-1. CDR1 is KGHSH, CDR2 LQKENI, per germline. The CDR3 is 14 amino acids.

This chain uses TRBV20-1 with TRBJ2-7. The CDR3 length is 14 residues. Germline values: CDR1 DFQATT, CDR2 SNEGSKA (reference sequence). CDR3 region: CSAREAGTYYEQYF.

The chain recombines TRBV6-5 with TRBJ1-5; TCRdb picks TRBD1, but there is no DNA to check that call. Germline V gene data show CDR1 as MNHEY and CDR2 as SVGAGI. The CDR3 sequence is 14 residues long. CDR3 sequence reads: CASSSTGGNQPQHF.

The chain couples TRBV7-9 to TRBJ1-2. Germline CDR1 reads SEHNR; CDR2 reads FQNEAQ (reference sequence). This CDR3 has 11 amino acids. CDR3 region: CASSLQRDPTF.

The chain couples TRBV5-4 to TRBJ2-3; TCRdb returns TRBD2, unconfirmable since there is no DNA. This CDR3 region has 15 residues. The germline V gene has CDR1 SGHNT and CDR2 YYREEE (reference sequence). CDR3 protein: CASSLFSGGKDTQYF.

The chain carries TRBV7-9 and TRBJ2-1; TCRdb's D gene call, TRBD1, goes unchecked for lack of DNA. The CDR3 runs to 12 residues. From germline, CDR1 is SEHNR and CDR2 FQNEAQ (reference sequence). The CDR3 loop reads CASSLDGDSPFF.

The chain links TRBV5-1 to TRBJ2-1; TCRdb designates TRBD2, a call that cannot be tested without DNA. Germline loops: CDR1 SGHRS, CDR2 YFSETQ. The CDR3 is made up of 16 amino acids. CDR3 sequence reads: CASSLTPAGGYNEQFF.